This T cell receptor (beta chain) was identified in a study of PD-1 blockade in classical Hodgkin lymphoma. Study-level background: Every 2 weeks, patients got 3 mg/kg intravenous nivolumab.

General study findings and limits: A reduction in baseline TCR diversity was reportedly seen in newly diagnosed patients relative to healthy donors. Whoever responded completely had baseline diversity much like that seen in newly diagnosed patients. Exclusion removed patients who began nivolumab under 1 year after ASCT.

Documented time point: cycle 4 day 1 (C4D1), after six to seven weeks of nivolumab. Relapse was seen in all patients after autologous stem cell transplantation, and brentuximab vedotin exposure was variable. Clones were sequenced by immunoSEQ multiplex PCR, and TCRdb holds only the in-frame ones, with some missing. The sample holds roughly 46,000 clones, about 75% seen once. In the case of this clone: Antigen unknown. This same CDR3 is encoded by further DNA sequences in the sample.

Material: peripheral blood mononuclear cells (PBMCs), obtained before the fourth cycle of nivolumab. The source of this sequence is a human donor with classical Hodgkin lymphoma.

The DNA for the CDR3 is TGTGCCAGCAGTTACTCTCGGGGGAGCAATCAGCCCCAGCATTTT. Protein sequence: CASSYSRGSNQPQHF. V and J are TRBV6-5 and TRBJ1-5, with D possibly matching TRBD1 (5 bases). V gave up 0 bases and J gave up 1 base, with 7 bases separating them. This CDR3 is 15 amino acids long. Germline V gene sequence: CDR1 MNHEY, CDR2 SVGAGI.